The clone carrying this TCR beta chain has more than one count but fewer than ten. Other DNA sequences in the sample encode the same CDR3. This record belongs to a study of blood T cell repertoires in COVID-19. Study-level information: Samples of COVID-19 (acute and convalescent) were obtained from the United States, Italy and Spain. PBMCs, B-cell-depleted T cells, or T cells provided the cDNA or gDNA that made up the material.

V lost 5 bases to trimming and J lost 4 bases; unmatched junction nucleotides: 4. Germline CDR1 and CDR2: MNHEY and SVGAGI. This CDR3 is 13 amino acids long. Original handling: Reference gene primers were amplified, and this amplification served to estimate nucleated cell counts. TCRdb keeps only in-frame clones here, not all; method: immunoSEQ multiplex PCR. That table gives V, J and clone size, and the DNA gave D and trimming. The sample consists of about 260,000 clones, 83% of them appearing once. The chain recombines TRBV6-5 with TRBJ2-5; 7 bases match TRBD2. The material sequenced was peripheral blood. This receptor was obtained from a woman in her forties or fifties who had recovered from COVID-19. Written as DNA, the CDR3 is TGTGCCAGCAGTCGGACTAGTCGAGAGACCCAGTACTTC. It codes for CASSRTSRETQYF.